One T cell receptor (beta chain) is described in this entry. Assay: immunoSEQ multiplex PCR; the TCRdb copy retains only in-frame clones and omits some. Of about 490,000 clones in the sample, approximately 80% were seen once. The record originates from a study of shared clonotypes between healthy human individuals. At the level of the study: The donor group consisted of a couple of women and a few men, aged 18 to 49.

The CDR3 consists of 14 residues. Germline trimming cut 3 bases from V and 4 bases from J; bases unmatched to any gene: 4. Germline assignment: CDR1 SGHTA and CDR2 FQGNSA. The receptor's source is a woman aged 40-49 years in good health. Some clones in this sample may be carry-over from other donors' samples. V is TRBV7-2 and J is TRBJ1-2; 8 bases match TRBD1. Input material: PBMCs. CDR3 residues: CASSLDREVYGYTF. Here the CDR3 DNA reads TGTGCCAGCAGCTTGGACAGGGAGGTCTATGGCTACACCTTC.